Only one count was recorded for the clone carrying this TCR beta chain. The germline CDR1 and CDR2 sequences are SNHLY and FYNNEI. The CDR3 is 15 amino acids. V lost 4 bases to trimming and J lost 3 bases; unmatched junction nucleotides: 2. This sample stems from a study of shared clonotypes between healthy human individuals. Across the study: Each donor's CD8 memory used one plate, CD8 naive two, each CD4 subset three.

Clones were read by immunoSEQ multiplex PCR, and TCRdb kept only the in-frame ones, dropping some. The sample lists under 650,000 clones; around 96% were seen once. The source material was naive CD4+ T cells sorted from blood. Regarding subset: CD45RA+ positively selected. The V and J genes are TRBV2 and TRBJ1-4; 10 bases line up with TRBD1. The TCR comes from a woman aged 25 to 39 in good health. The CDR3 sequence is CASSGQGAANEKLFF. The CDR3, as DNA: TGTGCCAGCAGTGGACAGGGGGCCGCTAATGAAAAACTGTTTTTT.